This T cell receptor beta chain was recovered during a study of cytomegalovirus exposure and HLA in healthy donors. The donors comprised healthy bone marrow donors. PCR involved 60 Vbeta and 13 Jbeta primers. Sequencing was performed with immunoSEQ multiplex PCR; in TCRdb, only in-frame clones are kept and a portion is missing. The table includes 100,000 to 150,000 clones, over 9.5% detected once. Germline-derived CDR1 and CDR2 are SNHLY and FYNNEI. The CDR3 has 13 residues. Trimming stripped 11 bases from V and 0 bases from J, with 11 bases between. General study results and limits: TCR beta chains numbering under 200 were designated cytomegalovirus-associated. Some public TCRs appeared in many individuals, while most sequences were rare. A missense variant in DCLRE1C was later tied to TCR beta V- and J-gene trimming.

Only a few counts were recorded for this clone. Its antigen is unidentified. This receptor was identified in a woman under 30 in good health and CMV-seropositive. V and J are TRBV2 and TRBJ1-5; a weak D match, TRBD1 (6 bases). The sequencing sample was made of PBMCs. CDR3 sequence reads: CACNRDSNQPQHF. The CDR3 DNA reads TGTGCCTGCAACAGGGATAGCAATCAGCCCCAGCATTTT. The variable domain in full, with the rest retrieved from reference TRBV2 and TRBJ1-5, is EPEVTQTPSHQVTQMGQEVILRCVPISNHLYFYWYRQILGQKVEFLVSFYNNEISEKSEIFDDQFSVERPDGSNFTLKIRSTKLEDSAMYFCACNRDSNQPQHFGDGTRLSIL.